The 22 T cell receptor beta chains presented below share a single source sample, sequenced in a study of T cell responses to AZD1222 COVID-19 vaccine. Repertoires were generated with immunoSEQ multiplex PCR, while TCRdb's copy carries only in-frame clones and drops some. The data hold about 70,000 clones, with about nine tenths observed a single time. This specimen consisted of peripheral blood, obtained 28 days after the second AZD1222 dose. Every receptor here comes from an adult who received the AZD1222 COVID-19 vaccine.

The J gene is TRBJ1-5, the V gene TRBV7-9; D unclear. The CDR3 extends over 12 amino acids. Per the germline V gene, CDR1 is SEHNR and CDR2 is FQNEAQ (reference sequence). The germline V and J ends were trimmed by 3 bases and 4 bases, with 4 bases remaining between them. CDR3 DNA sequence: TGTGCCAGCAGCTTGGGGAATCAGCCCCAGCATTTT. As protein: CASSLGNQPQHF.

In this sample, this clone turned up once. The chain uses TRBV11-3 and TRBJ1-1, with D unresolved. Germline values: CDR1 SGHNT, CDR2 YENEEA. CDR3 length: 14 amino acids. Trimming pared 5 bases from V and 0 bases from J, leaving 10 bases between. CDR3 DNA sequence: TGTGCCAGCAGCCTCGGACGGATGAACACTGAAGCTTTCTTT. Translating gives CASSLGRMNTEAFF.

This clone appeared once. The J gene is TRBJ1-3, the V gene TRBV24-1; D is ambiguous. Trimming shortened V by 7 bases and J by 5 bases, and 2 bases separated the two germline ends. Germline V lookup: CDR1 KGHDR, CDR2 SFDVKD. The CDR3 is 10 residues long. In nucleotides, the CDR3 is TGTGCCACCAGCCGAAACACCATATATTTT. This gives the protein CATSRNTIYF.

The chain combines TRBV10-1 with TRBJ1-4, with a tentative D call TRBD1 (5 bases). Germline CDR1 reads WNHNN; CDR2 reads SYGVQD (reference sequence). Trimming removed 2 bases from V and 2 bases from J, with 9 bases in between. This CDR3 has 15 residues. CDR3 sequence (DNA): TGCGCCAGCAGTGAGGAACAGGTGACTAATGAAAAACTGTTTTTT. As protein: CASSEEQVTNEKLFF.

The chain couples TRBV11-3 to TRBJ2-1, with 7 positions matching TRBD2. The CDR3 has 15 residues. CDR1 is SGHNT, CDR2 YENEEA, per germline. V was clipped by 3 bases and J by 10 bases; unmatched bases: 12. The CDR3 region is CASSLSIGGSEEQFF. The CDR3 DNA sequence: TGTGCCAGCAGCTTGAGTATTGGCGGGAGTGAAGAGCAGTTCTTC.

The rearrangement joins TRBV6-6 to TRBJ1-5; the D gene is possibly TRBD1 (5 bases). The CDR3 totals 14 residues. V lost 8 bases to trimming and J lost 3 bases, with 14 bases between them. The germline V gene encodes CDR1 MNHNY and CDR2 SVGAGI (reference sequence). The CDR3 DNA follows: TGTGCCAGCGATTTCGACAGCGTCAATCAGCCCCAGCATTTT. Protein product: CASDFDSVNQPQHF.

The gene calls are TRBV11-2 and TRBJ2-1; no definite D call. The length of the CDR3 is 16 residues. V was cut by 1 base and J by 0 bases, with 10 bases left in between. The germline V gene encodes CDR1 SGHAT and CDR2 FQNNGV. The chain's CDR3 is CASSLAITSSYNEQFF. CDR3 sequence (DNA): TGTGCCAGCAGCTTAGCCATTACCAGCTCCTACAATGAGCAGTTCTTC.

This rearrangement joins TRBV15 to TRBJ1-5; maybe TRBD1 (5 bases). V lost 5 bases and J lost 4, with 6 bases in between. Germline CDR1 and CDR2: LNHNV and YYDKDF (reference sequence). This CDR3 is 12 amino acids long. The DNA for the CDR3 is TGTGCCACCAGCGGGGGGAATCAGCCCCAGCATTTT. Translated: CATSGGNQPQHF. The full variable domain, in which reference TRBV15 and TRBJ1-5 provide the parts outside the CDR3, is DAMVIQNPRYQVTQFGKPVTLSCSQTLNHNVMYWYQQKSSQAPKLLFHYYDKDFNNEADTPDNFQSRRPNTSFCFLDIRSPGLGDTAMYLCATSGGNQPQHFGDGTRLSIL.

The genes are TRBV6-5 and TRBJ1-5, with D possibly being TRBD1 (6 bases). The ends were cut back, 6 bases at V and 3 bases at J, with 12 bases in the middle. The CDR3 runs to 14 residues. Germline V lookup: CDR1 MNHEY, CDR2 SVGAGI. The DNA of the CDR3 is TGTGCCAGCAGCTCAACAGGGAACAATCAGCCCCAGCATTTT. Residues: CASSSTGNNQPQHF.

This chain uses TRBV12-3 or TRBV12-4 with TRBJ2-7; D is unresolved. The ends were cut back, 2 bases at V and 6 bases at J, with 5 bases in the middle. The CDR3 has 11 amino acids. CDR3 in amino acids: CASSLRSEQYF. CDR3 in DNA: TGTGCCAGCAGTTTACGGTCCGAGCAGTACTTC.

This sequence joins TRBV5-1 and TRBJ2-7; possibly TRBD2 for D (6 bases). The CDR3 contains 14 residues. V was shortened by 3 bases and J by 4 bases, with 14 bases between the two germline ends. The germline V gene encodes CDR1 SGHRS and CDR2 YFSETQ. DNA for the CDR3: TGCGCCAGCAGCTCGGTTGCGGGGCAGTACGAGCAGTACTTC. It yields the protein CASSSVAGQYEQYF. Supplemented by reference TRBV5-1 and TRBJ2-7, the full variable domain reads KAGVTQTPRYLIKTRGQQVTLSCSPISGHRSVSWYQQTPGQGLQFLFEYFSETQRNKGNFPGRFSGRQFSNSRSEMNVSTLELGDSALYLCASSSVAGQYEQYFGPGTRLTVT.

This clone was found once. V gene TRBV20-1 combines with J gene TRBJ2-1; tentative D call: TRBD1 (6 bases). The V gene's germline CDR1 is DFQATT and CDR2 SNEGSKA (reference sequence). Trimming took 5 bases from V and 4 from J, leaving 12 bases between them. The CDR3 has 13 residues. CDR3 loop: CSAGGGGYNEQFF. The CDR3 DNA reads as TGCAGTGCTGGTGGGGGCGGATACAATGAGCAGTTCTTC.

The rearrangement links TRBV5-4 to TRBJ2-3; a possible D gene is TRBD1 (8 bases). This CDR3 comprises 15 residues. The germline V and J ends were trimmed by 4 bases and 4 bases, with 16 bases remaining between them. The germline V gene has CDR1 SGHNT and CDR2 YYREEE (reference sequence). In DNA, the CDR3 is TGTGCCAGCAGCGGCAGTACAGGGGGGGCAGATACGCAGTATTTT. It codes for CASSGSTGGADTQYF.

The V and J genes are TRBV7-6 and TRBJ2-1; D perhaps matches TRBD2 (5 bases). Germline lookup yields CDR1 SGHVS and CDR2 FNYEAQ. Trimming removed 2 bases from V and 0 bases from J, with 11 bases in between. This CDR3 is built from 16 residues. The CDR3 sequence is CASSLRDGLSYNEQFF. CDR3 nucleotide sequence: TGTGCCAGCAGCTTAAGAGATGGACTCTCCTACAATGAGCAGTTCTTC.

The chain uses TRBV5-1 and TRBJ2-1; TRBD2 matches 11 bases. The trim removed 5 bases at V and 7 bases at J, leaving 5 bases unmatched. The germline gives CDR1 SGHRS, CDR2 YFSETQ. The CDR3 loop spans 14 amino acids. The chain's CDR3 is CASRGTSGSNEQFF. The CDR3 region has the DNA TGCGCCAGCAGGGGGACTAGCGGTTCAAATGAGCAGTTCTTC. The variable domain in full, with the rest retrieved from reference TRBV5-1 and TRBJ2-1, is KAGVTQTPRYLIKTRGQQVTLSCSPISGHRSVSWYQQTPGQGLQFLFEYFSETQRNKGNFPGRFSGRQFSNSRSEMNVSTLELGDSALYLCASRGTSGSNEQFFGPGTRLTVL.

The chain links TRBV6-2 or TRBV6-3 to TRBJ2-5; D remains ambiguous. The CDR3 has 13 amino acids. Trimming shortened V by 4 bases and J by 5 bases, and 11 bases separated the two germline ends. Germline CDR1 is MNHEY and CDR2 is SVGEGT. CDR3 in amino acids: CASSSRATETQYF. CDR3 nucleotide sequence: TGTGCCAGCAGTTCCCGGGCTACTGAGACCCAGTACTTC.

This sequence joins TRBV9 and TRBJ2-3; D remains unclear. The germline V and J ends were trimmed by 1 base and 4 bases, with 7 bases remaining between them. This CDR3 comprises 13 residues. Germline CDR1 SGDLS, CDR2 YYNGEE. The chain's CDR3 is CASSVSTPDTQYF. The CDR3 nucleotides are TGTGCCAGCAGCGTATCGACCCCAGATACGCAGTATTTT.

The chain recombines TRBV4-1 with TRBJ2-1; D uncertain. This CDR3 spans 14 amino acids. V lost 4 bases and J lost 4, with 11 bases in between. CDR1 and CDR2 from the germline V gene are MGHRA and YSYEKL. The CDR3 nucleotides read TGCGCCAGCAGCCCAGAGCCCTTGTACAATGAGCAGTTCTTC. It yields the protein CASSPEPLYNEQFF.

The rearrangement links TRBV6-6 to TRBJ1-1; D unclear. Germline values: CDR1 MNHNY, CDR2 SVGAGI (reference sequence). The CDR3 has 13 residues. V shed 5 bases and J shed 5 bases, with 12 bases lying between them. CDR3: CASSGLGITEAFF. In nucleotides, the CDR3 is TGTGCCAGCAGTGGACTGGGGATAACTGAAGCTTTCTTT.

This chain connects TRBV7-3 to TRBJ1-1; a possible D gene is TRBD1 (5 bases). CDR3 length: 14 amino acids. V lost 5 bases, J lost 2 bases, and 12 bases lay in between. The germline V gene encodes CDR1 SGHTA and CDR2 FQGTGA. The CDR3 bases are TGTGCCAGCAGCCCGGGACGGTTTAACACTGAAGCTTTCTTT. Translation: CASSPGRFNTEAFF.

The gene calls are TRBV7-8 and TRBJ1-1; D perhaps matches TRBD1 (5 bases). Per the germline V gene, CDR1 is SGHVS and CDR2 is FQNEAQ. Trimming shortened V by 1 base and J by 0 bases, and 15 bases separated the two germline ends. CDR3 length equals 17 residues. This CDR3 is CASSLVVGGIMNTEAFF. CDR3 sequence (DNA): TGTGCCAGCAGCTTAGTGGTTGGGGGGATTATGAACACTGAAGCTTTCTTT. Together with reference TRBV7-8 and TRBJ1-1, the CDR3 gives the full variable domain: GAGVSQSPRYKVAKRGQDVALRCDPISGHVSLFWYQQALGQGPEFLTYFQNEAQLDKSGLPSDRFFAERPEGSVSTLKIQRTQQEDSAVYLCASSLVVGGIMNTEAFFGQGTRLTVV.

In its sample, this clone was seen once. V gene TRBV7-3 combines with J gene TRBJ2-3; TRBD2 agrees at 7 bases. Germline V gene sequence: CDR1 SGHTA, CDR2 FQGTGA. CDR3 length: 15 amino acids. The V segment lost 5 bases and the J segment 4 bases; nucleotides outside the gene matches: 9. CDR3 coding DNA: TGTGCCAGCAGCCTCTACGGGGGGTGGGCAGATACGCAGTATTTT. Amino acid sequence: CASSLYGGWADTQYF.